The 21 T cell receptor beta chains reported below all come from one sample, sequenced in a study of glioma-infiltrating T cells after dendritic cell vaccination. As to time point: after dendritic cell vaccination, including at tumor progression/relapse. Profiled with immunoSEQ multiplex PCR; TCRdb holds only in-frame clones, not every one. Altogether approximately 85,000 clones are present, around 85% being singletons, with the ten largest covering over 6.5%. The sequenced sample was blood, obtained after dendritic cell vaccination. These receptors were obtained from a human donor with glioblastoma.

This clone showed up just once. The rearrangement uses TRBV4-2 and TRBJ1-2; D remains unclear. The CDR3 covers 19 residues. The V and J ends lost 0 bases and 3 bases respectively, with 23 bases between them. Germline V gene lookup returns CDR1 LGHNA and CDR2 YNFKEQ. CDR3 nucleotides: TGTGCCAGCAGCCAAGATAGGGCGGGCGACGCTAGGGTCCACTATGGCTACACCTTC. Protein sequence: CASSQDRAGDARVHYGYTF.

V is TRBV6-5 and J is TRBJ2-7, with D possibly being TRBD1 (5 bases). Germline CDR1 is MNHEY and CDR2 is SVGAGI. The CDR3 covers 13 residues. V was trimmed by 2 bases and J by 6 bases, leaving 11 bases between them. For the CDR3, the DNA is TGTGCCAGCAGTTACCAGGGCTCTCTCGAGCAGTACTTC. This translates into CASSYQGSLEQYF.

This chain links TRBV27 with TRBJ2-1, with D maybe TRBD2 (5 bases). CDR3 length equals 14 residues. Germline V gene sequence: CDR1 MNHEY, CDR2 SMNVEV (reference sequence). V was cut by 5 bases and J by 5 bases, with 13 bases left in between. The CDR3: CASSHLPGNNEQFF. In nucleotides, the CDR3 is TGTGCCAGCAGTCACCTTCCCGGGAACAATGAGCAGTTCTTC.

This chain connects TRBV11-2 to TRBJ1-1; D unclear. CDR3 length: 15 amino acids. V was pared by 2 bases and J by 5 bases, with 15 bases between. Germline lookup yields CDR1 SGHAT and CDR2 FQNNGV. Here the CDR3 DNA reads TGTGCCAGCAGCTTAAACTGGAGTCCAATTACTGAAGCTTTCTTT. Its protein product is CASSLNWSPITEAFF.

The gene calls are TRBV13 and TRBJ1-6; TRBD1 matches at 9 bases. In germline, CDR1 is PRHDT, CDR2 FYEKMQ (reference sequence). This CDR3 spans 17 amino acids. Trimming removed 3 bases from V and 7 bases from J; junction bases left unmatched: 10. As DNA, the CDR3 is TGTGCCAGCAGCTTGGGCCCGGGACAGGGCCAGAATTCACCCCTCCACTTT. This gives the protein CASSLGPGQGQNSPLHF.

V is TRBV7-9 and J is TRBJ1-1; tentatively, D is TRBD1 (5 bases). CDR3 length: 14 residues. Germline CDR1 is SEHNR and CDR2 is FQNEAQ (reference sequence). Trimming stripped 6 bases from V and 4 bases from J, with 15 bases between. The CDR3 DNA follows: TGTGCCAGCAGGACGATCAGGGTCAGCACTGAAGCTTTCTTT. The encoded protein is CASRTIRVSTEAFF. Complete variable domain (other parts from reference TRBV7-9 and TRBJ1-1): DTGVSQNPRHKITKRGQNVTFRCDPISEHNRLYWYRQTLGQGPEFLTYFQNEAQLEKSRLLSDRFSAERPKGSFSTLEIQRTEQGDSAMYLCASRTIRVSTEAFFGQGTRLTVV.

The CDR3 nucleotides read TGTGCCAGCAGTAAGCCGGGACAAATTAATGAAAAACTGTTTTTT. It yields the protein CASSKPGQINEKLFF. This chain uses TRBV25-1 with TRBJ1-4; possibly TRBD1 for D (6 bases). There are 15 residues in the CDR3. Per germline, CDR1 MGHDK and CDR2 SYGVNS. The V and J ends lost 5 bases and 4 bases respectively, with 14 bases between them.

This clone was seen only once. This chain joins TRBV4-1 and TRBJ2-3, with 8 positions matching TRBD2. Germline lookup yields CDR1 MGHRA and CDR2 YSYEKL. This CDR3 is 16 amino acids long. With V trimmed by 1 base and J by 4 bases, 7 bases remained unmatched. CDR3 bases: TGCGCCAGCAGCCAAGCCTGGCGGGAGGCATCAGATACGCAGTATTTT. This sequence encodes CASSQAWREASDTQYF.

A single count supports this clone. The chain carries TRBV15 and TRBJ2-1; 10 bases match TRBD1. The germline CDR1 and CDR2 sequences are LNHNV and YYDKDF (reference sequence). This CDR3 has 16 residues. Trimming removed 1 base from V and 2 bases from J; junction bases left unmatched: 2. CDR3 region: CATSRVGQGAYNEQFF. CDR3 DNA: TGTGCCACCAGCAGAGTTGGACAGGGGGCCTACAATGAGCAGTTCTTC.

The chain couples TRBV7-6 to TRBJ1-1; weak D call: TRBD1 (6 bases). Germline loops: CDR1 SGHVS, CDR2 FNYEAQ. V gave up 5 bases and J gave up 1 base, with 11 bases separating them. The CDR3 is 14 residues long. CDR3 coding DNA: TGTGCCAGCAGCACCAGGGGACGGAACACTGAAGCTTTCTTT. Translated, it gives CASSTRGRNTEAFF.

This chain's CDR3 is CASSGTVNTGELFF. DNA for the CDR3: TGTGCCAGCAGCGGGACAGTGAACACCGGGGAGCTGTTTTTT. The rearrangement joins TRBV9 to TRBJ2-2; tentatively, D is TRBD1 (6 bases). Germline lookup yields CDR1 SGDLS and CDR2 YYNGEE. V lost 3 bases, J lost 1 base, and 7 bases lay in between. The CDR3 spans 14 residues.

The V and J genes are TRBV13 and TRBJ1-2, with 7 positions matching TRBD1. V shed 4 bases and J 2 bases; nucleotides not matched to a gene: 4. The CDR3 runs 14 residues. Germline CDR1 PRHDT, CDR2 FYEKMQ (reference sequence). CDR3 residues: CASSSTGVNYGYTF. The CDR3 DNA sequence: TGTGCCAGCAGCTCCACAGGGGTGAACTATGGCTACACCTTC.

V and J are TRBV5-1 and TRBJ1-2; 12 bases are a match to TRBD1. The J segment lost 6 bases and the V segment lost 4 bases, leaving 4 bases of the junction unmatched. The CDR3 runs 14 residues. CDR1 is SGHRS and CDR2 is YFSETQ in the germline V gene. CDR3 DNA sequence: TGCGCCAGCAGCATAGGGACAGGGGGCGATGGCTACACCTTC. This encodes CASSIGTGGDGYTF.

CDR3 nucleotide sequence: TGCGCCAGCAGCTTGGTGGTAGCGGGGGGGTACGAGCAGTACTTC. Translating it yields CASSLVVAGGYEQYF. This rearrangement joins TRBV5-1 to TRBJ2-7, with TRBD2 matching 11 bases. The CDR3 consists of 15 residues. The germline CDR1 and CDR2 sequences are SGHRS and YFSETQ. J lost 4 bases, V lost 0 bases, and 3 bases had no gene match.

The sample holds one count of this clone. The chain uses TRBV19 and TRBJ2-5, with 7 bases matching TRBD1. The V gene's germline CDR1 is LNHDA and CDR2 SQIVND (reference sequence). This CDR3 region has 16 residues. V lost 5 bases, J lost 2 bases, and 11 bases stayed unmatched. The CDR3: CASSLITGAEQETQYF. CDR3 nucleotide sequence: TGTGCCAGTAGTTTGATAACAGGGGCTGAGCAAGAGACCCAGTACTTC.

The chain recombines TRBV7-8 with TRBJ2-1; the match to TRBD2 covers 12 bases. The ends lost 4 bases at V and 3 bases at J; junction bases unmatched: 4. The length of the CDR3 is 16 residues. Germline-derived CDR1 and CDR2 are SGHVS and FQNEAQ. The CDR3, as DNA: TGTGCCAGCAGCTCGATGACTAGCGGGGGCTACAATGAGCAGTTCTTC. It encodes CASSSMTSGGYNEQFF.

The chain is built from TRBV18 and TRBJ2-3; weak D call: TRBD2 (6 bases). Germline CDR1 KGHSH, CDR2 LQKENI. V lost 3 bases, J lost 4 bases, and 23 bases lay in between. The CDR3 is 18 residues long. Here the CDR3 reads CASSPAQHGGPQADTQYF. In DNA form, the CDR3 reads TGTGCCAGCTCACCGGCTCAACACGGGGGTCCACAGGCAGATACGCAGTATTTT.

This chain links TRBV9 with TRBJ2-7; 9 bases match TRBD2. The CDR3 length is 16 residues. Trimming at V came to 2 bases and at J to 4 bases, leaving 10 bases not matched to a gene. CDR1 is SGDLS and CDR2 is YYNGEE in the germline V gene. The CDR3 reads CASSVVGGRVDYEQYF. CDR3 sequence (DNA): TGTGCCAGCAGCGTGGTGGGCGGGAGGGTCGATTACGAGCAGTACTTC.

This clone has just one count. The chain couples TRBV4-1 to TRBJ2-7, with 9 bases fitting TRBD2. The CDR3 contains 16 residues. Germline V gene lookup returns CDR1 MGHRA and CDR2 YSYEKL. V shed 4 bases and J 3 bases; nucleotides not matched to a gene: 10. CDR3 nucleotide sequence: TGCGCCAGCAGCCCAGGGAGGCTAGCGGGATACTACGAGCAGTACTTC. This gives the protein CASSPGRLAGYYEQYF.

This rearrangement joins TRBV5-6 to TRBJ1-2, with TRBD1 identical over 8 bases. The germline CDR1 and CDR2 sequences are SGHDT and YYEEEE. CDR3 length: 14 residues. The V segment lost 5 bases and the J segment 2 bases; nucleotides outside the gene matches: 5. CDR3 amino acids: CASRLRGLNYGYTF. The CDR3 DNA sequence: TGTGCCAGCAGACTCAGGGGGCTAAACTATGGCTACACCTTC.

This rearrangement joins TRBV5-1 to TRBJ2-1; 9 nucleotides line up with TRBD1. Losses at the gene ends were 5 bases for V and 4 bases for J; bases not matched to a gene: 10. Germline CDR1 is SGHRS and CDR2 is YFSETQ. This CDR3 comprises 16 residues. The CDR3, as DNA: TGCGCCAGCAGAAACCACCGGGACAGGGAGTACAATGAGCAGTTCTTC. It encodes CASRNHRDREYNEQFF.